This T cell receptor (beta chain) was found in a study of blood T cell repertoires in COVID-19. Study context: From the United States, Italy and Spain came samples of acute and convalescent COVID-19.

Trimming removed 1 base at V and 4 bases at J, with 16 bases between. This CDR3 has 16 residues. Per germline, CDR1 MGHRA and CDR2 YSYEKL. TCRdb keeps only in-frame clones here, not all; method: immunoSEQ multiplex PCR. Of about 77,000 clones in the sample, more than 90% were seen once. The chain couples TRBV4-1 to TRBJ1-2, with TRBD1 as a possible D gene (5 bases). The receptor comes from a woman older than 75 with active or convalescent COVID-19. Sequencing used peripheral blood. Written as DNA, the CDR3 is TGCGCCAGCAGCCAAGTCCGAGGAGGGGAGACCTATGGCTACACCTTC. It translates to CASSQVRGGETYGYTF.